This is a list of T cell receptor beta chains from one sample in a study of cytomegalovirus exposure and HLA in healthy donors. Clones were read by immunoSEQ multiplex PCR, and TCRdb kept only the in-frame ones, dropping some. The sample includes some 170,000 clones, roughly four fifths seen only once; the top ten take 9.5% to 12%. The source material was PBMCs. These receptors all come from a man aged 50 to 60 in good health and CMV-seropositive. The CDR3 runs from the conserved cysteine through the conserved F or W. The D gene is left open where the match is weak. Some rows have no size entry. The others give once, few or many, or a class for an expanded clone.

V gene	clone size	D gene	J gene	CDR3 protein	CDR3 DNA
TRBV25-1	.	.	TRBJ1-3	CASSDTAGRSGNTIYF	TGTGCCAGCAGTGATACCGCAGGGCGCTCTGGAAACACCATATATTTT
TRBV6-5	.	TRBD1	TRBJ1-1	CASRRGLTEAFF	TGTGCCAGCAGGAGGGGGCTCACTGAAGCTTTCTTT
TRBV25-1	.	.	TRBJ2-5	CASSDPFQETQYF	TGTGCCAGCAGTGACCCATTCCAAGAGACCCAGTACTTC
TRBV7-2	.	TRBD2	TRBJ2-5	CASSLGLAAIETQYF	TGTGCCAGCAGCTTAGGACTAGCGGCGATCGAGACCCAGTACTTC
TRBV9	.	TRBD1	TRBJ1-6	CASSDRETGVNSPLHF	TGTGCCAGCAGCGACCGAGAAACAGGGGTGAATTCACCCCTCCACTTT
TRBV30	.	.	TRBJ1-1	CAWYEALNTEAFF	TGTGCCTGGTACGAGGCCTTGAACACTGAAGCTTTCTTT
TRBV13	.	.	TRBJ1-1	CASSFFSGHPTGAFF	TGTGCCAGCAGCTTCTTTTCGGGACACCCCACTGGGGCTTTCTTT
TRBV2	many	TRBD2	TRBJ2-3	CASSETASGASTDTQYF	TGTGCCAGCAGTGAAACGGCTAGCGGGGCTAGCACAGATACGCAGTATTTT
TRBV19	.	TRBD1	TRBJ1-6	CASSGGSPYNSPLHF	TGTGCCAGTTCAGGGGGCAGTCCCTATAATTCACCCCTCCACTTT
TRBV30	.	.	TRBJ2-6	CAWSQGGGANVLTF	TGTGCCTGGAGTCAAGGGGGAGGGGCCAACGTCCTGACTTTC
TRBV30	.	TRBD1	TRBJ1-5	CAWRDRANQPQHF	TGTGCCTGGAGGGACAGGGCCAATCAGCCCCAGCATTTT
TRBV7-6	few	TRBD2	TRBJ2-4	CASSLVSGGGRAKNIQYF	TGTGCCAGCAGCTTAGTTAGCGGGGGGGGGCGAGCCAAAAACATTCAGTACTTC
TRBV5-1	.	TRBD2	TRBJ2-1	CASSLGGTSGTSNEQFF	TGCGCCAGCAGCTTGGGGGGGACTAGCGGGACCTCCAATGAGCAGTTCTTC
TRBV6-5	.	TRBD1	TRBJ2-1	CASSYSLGQGGNEQFF	TGTGCCAGCAGTTACTCATTGGGACAGGGAGGTAATGAGCAGTTCTTC
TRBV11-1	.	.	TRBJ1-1	CASSLKIYNTEAFF	TGTGCCAGCAGCTTAAAGATCTATAACACTGAAGCTTTCTTT
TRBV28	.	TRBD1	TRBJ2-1	CASFRDSELTTGNEQFF	TGTGCCAGCTTCCGGGACAGTGAGCTAACGACCGGCAATGAGCAGTTCTTC
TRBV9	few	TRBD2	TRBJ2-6	CASGSFGLAGAGANVLTF	TGTGCCAGCGGATCTTTTGGACTAGCGGGGGCTGGGGCCAACGTCCTGACTTTC
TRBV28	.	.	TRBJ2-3	CASSFRAGGTDTQYF	TGTGCCAGCAGTTTTCGGGCAGGGGGCACAGATACGCAGTATTTT
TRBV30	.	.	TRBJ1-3	CAWSTGTMDTIYF	TGTGCCTGGAGTACCGGGACAATGGACACCATATATTTT
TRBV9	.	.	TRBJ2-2	CASSVGGGGYTGELFF	TGTGCCAGCAGCGTAGGGGGCGGCGGATACACCGGGGAGCTGTTTTTT
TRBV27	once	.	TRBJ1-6	CASSLFMGGISPLHF	TGTGCCAGCAGTTTGTTTATGGGGGGGATTTCACCCCTCCACTTT
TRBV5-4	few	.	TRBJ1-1	CASSPWGGTEAFF	TGTGCCAGCAGCCCGTGGGGGGGGACTGAAGCTTTCTTT
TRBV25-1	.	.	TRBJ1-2	CASSAGGIYGYTF	TGTGCCAGCAGTGCGGGGGGAATATATGGCTACACCTTC
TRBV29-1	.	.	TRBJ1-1	CSVEERLGASEAFF	TGCAGCGTTGAAGAACGTTTGGGGGCGAGTGAAGCTTTCTTT
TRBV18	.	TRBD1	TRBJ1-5	CASSPGTGSNQPQHF	TGTGCCAGCTCACCTGGGACAGGCAGCAATCAGCCCCAGCATTTT
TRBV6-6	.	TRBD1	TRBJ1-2	CASSYGTGVNYGYTF	TGTGCCAGCAGTTACGGGACAGGGGTTAACTATGGCTACACCTTC
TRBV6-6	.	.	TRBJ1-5	CASSLTGYSNQPQHF	TGTGCCAGCAGTCTAACAGGTTATAGCAATCAGCCCCAGCATTTT
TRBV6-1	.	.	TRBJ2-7	CATARDSPYEQYF	TGTGCCACCGCGCGGGACAGTCCCTACGAGCAGTACTTC
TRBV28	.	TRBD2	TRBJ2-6	CASTLGLAGGSLHVLTF	TGTGCCAGCACTTTGGGGCTAGCGGGGGGGTCTTTGCACGTCCTGACTTTC
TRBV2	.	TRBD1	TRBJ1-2	CASRGGQGSNYGYTF	TGTGCCAGCAGGGGAGGACAGGGGTCTAACTATGGCTACACCTTC
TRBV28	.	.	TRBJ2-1	CASSFEQGHNEQFF	TGTGCCAGCAGTTTCGAGCAGGGGCACAATGAGCAGTTCTTC
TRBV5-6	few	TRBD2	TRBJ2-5	CASSKTSGGLKETQYF	TGTGCCAGCAGCAAGACTAGCGGGGGCCTAAAAGAGACCCAGTACTTC
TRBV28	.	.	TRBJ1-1	CASSPNQWAGDTEAFF	TGTGCCAGCAGTCCCAACCAGTGGGCGGGGGACACTGAAGCTTTCTTT
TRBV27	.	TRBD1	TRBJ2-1	CASSLLWTGYHEQFF	TGTGCCAGCAGTTTATTGTGGACAGGGTATCATGAGCAGTTCTTC
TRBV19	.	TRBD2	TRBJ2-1	CASSFLPGLAFSEQFF	TGTGCCAGTAGCTTCCTCCCGGGACTAGCGTTCAGTGAGCAGTTCTTC
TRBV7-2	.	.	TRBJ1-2	CASSLGGTMALVYGYTF	TGTGCCAGCAGCTTAGGAGGGACAATGGCCTTGGTCTATGGCTACACCTTC
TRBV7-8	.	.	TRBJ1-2	CASSLHGDNYGYTF	TGTGCCAGCAGCCTGCACGGAGATAACTATGGCTACACCTTC
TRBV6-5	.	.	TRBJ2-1	CASSYSSGSQNEQFF	TGTGCCAGCAGTTACTCGTCCGGGAGTCAGAATGAGCAGTTCTTC
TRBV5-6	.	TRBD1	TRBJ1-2	CASSLGTAPNYGYTF	TGTGCCAGCAGCCTCGGGACAGCCCCTAACTATGGCTACACCTTC
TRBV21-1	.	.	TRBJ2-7	CASSKIPYRSYEQYF	TGTGCCAGCAGCAAAATTCCCTACCGAAGCTACGAGCAGTACTTC
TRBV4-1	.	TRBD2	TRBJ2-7	CASSQPTSGSRHHEQYF	TGCGCCAGCAGCCAACCCACTAGCGGGAGTCGCCACCACGAGCAGTACTTC
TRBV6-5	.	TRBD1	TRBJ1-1	CASSSRDRAEAFF	TGTGCCAGCAGTTCCCGGGACAGGGCCGAAGCTTTCTTT
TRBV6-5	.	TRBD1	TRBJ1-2	CASTSGTGGVDGYTF	TGTGCCAGCACCTCGGGGACAGGGGGTGTCGATGGCTACACCTTC
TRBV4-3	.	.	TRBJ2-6	CASSQDRSSGANGLTF	TGCGCCAGCAGCCAAGATAGGAGCTCTGGGGCCAACGGCCTGACTTTC
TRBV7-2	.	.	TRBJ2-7	CASSTRPGGNYEQYF	TGTGCCAGCAGCACCCGTCCCGGAGGGAACTACGAGCAGTACTTC
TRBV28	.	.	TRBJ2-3	CASSLSDRLGTDTQYF	TGTGCCAGCAGTTTGTCCGACAGGTTGGGCACAGATACGCAGTATTTT
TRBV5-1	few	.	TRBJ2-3	CASTLHGESTDTQYF	TGCGCCAGCACCCTTCACGGGGAAAGCACAGATACGCAGTATTTT
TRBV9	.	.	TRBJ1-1	CASSPGGNTEAFF	TGTGCCAGCAGCCCAGGAGGGAACACTGAAGCTTTCTTT
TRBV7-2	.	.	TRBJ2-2	CASSPLATTGELFF	TGTGCCAGCAGCCCCCTAGCGACCACCGGGGAGCTGTTTTTT
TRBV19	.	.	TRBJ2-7	CASSIVGGYEQYF	TGTGCCAGTAGTATAGTAGGAGGTTACGAGCAGTACTTC